Listed below are T cell receptor beta chains from one sample, sequenced in a study of shared clonotypes between healthy human individuals. Some clones are missing from TCRdb's copy, which holds only in-frame ones; the method was immunoSEQ multiplex PCR. Of 2,500,000 or so clones detected, over 85% appear once; the ten largest clones hold 0.36%. Sequenced material: naive CD4+ T cells from PBMCs. The receptor source for this set is a man aged 18 to 29 in good health. Some clones in this sample may be carry-over from other donors' samples. The conserved cysteine and the conserved F or W are not part of the CDR3 here. D genes are given only for firm matches.

d_call v_call cdr3_aa
TRBD2 TRBV7-9 ASSRVAGGAIGELF
TRBD2 TRBV30 AWSVLSGRGVETQY
NA TRBV4-3 ASSQDSLVGPQKRPYEQY
NA TRBV2 ASSPFRSGANVLT
NA TRBV29-1 SVDRHVNTEAF
NA TRBV9 ASSILSGSGGELF
NA TRBV18 ASSPPSGGGSYEQY
NA TRBV28 ASTPHGTSTDTQY
NA TRBV6-5 ASSYSARGEKLF
TRBD1 TRBV4-1 ASSPGQGRFYEQY
NA TRBV5-4 ASSLDGGPSYEQY
NA TRBV2 ASSEGQGTIHTIY
NA TRBV30 AWEQGNQPHEQF
TRBD2 TRBV2 ASRDGTSLEQF
NA TRBV4-1 ASSQVRSGSTDTQY
TRBD1 TRBV28 ATITGATEAF
TRBD2 TRBV7-9 ASTDRTSSYEQY
TRBD2 TRBV18 ASSPIRTSGKETQY
TRBD2 TRBV4-3 ASSQEPSGRREQY
TRBD1 TRBV18 ASSPPGTGTGNMNTEAF
NA TRBV19 ASSISGTLNYGYT
NA TRBV7-9 ASSLSGAVFNEQF
NA TRBV28 ASRKRGEGADTQY
NA TRBV28 ASRLNYEQY
TRBD1 TRBV7-2 ASSPLPGQGSYNEQF
TRBD2 TRBV7-3 ASSSSAPGLAGRDTQY
NA TRBV9 ASSVEGVASRTDTQY
TRBD2 TRBV7-3 ASSLTRTSGSEDTQY
NA TRBV18 ASSGGASAYEQY
NA TRBV7-7 ASSLTPPPSTDTQY
TRBD2 TRBV2 ASTTSGRDEQF
NA TRBV5-5 ASSWSAEYGYT
NA TRBV9 ASSVGPGRGDLHYEQY
NA TRBV7-9 ASSLALGNTEAF
TRBD2 TRBV9 ASSRGSNSGRNFSYEQY
NA TRBV15 ATSSRVREHGYT
NA TRBV19 ASSIGQRLRPNYGYT
TRBD2 TRBV5-1 ASSFGGAVYEQY
NA TRBV5-4 ASSPTGGAYNEQF
NA TRBV9 ASSEGTEGYGYT
NA TRBV5-4 ASSNPGAVVGELF
NA TRBV7-9 ASSLGNTGELF
NA TRBV5-1 ASSLSLRGYGNTIY
NA TRBV2 ASSVLAAYNEQF
NA TRBV11-2 ASSLAGLYNEQF
TRBD2 TRBV7-7 ASSMGLPGGELF
TRBD1 TRBV5-1 ASSLGQGPGSVEAF
NA TRBV5-1 ASSLGGRLNTGELF
TRBD1 TRBV5-1 ASSLFFWTGDGYGYT
NA TRBV6-6 ASRGTGNTIY
NA TRBV27 ASSLRRGSNTEAF
NA TRBV5-4 ASSLSRPYTGELF
TRBD2 TRBV9 ASTAASGRSWLF
TRBD1 TRBV4-3 ASSQLARGFGKNIQY
NA TRBV28 ASSFGRNTGELF
TRBD1 TRBV5-4 ASSLHRGYEQY
NA TRBV28 ASSLTGDHEKLF
NA TRBV6-5 ASTMGLNTEAF